The 21 T cell receptor beta chains reported below all come from one sample, sequenced in a study of T cells in Graves' hyperthyroidism and ophthalmopathy. From RNA transcripts, TCR beta CDR3 regions were amplified. HTBI primers were the set used in a first-round RT-PCR of the TCR CDR3. MiXCR, applied by TCRdb to the multiplex PCR reads, yields one record per CDR3 protein. This table has about 580,000 distinct CDR3 sequences, about 15% appearing once. Sequencing was carried out using blood. These receptors originate from a young woman with Graves' hyperthyroidism that later progressed to Graves' ophthalmopathy.

This clonotype has ten or more counts. The chain recombines TRBV6-5 with TRBJ1-2; 10 positions match TRBD1. From germline, CDR1 is MNHEY and CDR2 SVGAGI. V was clipped by 2 bases and J by 3 bases; unmatched bases: 0. There are 14 residues in the CDR3. This chain's CDR3 is CASSYGTGDYGYTF. CDR3 sequence (DNA): TGTGCCAGCAGTTACGGGACAGGGGACTATGGCTACACCTTC.

This clonotype has a count of ten or more. The rearrangement uses TRBV2 and TRBJ2-5; 8 positions agree with TRBD1. Germline values: CDR1 SNHLY, CDR2 FYNNEI. The ends lost 6 bases at V and 1 base at J; junction bases unmatched: 4. The CDR3 is made up of 14 amino acids. The CDR3 nucleotides are TGTGCCAGCAGCGTGGGACAGGCCCAAGAGACCCAGTACTTC. This encodes CASSVGQAQETQYF.

This clonotype showed up many times. The chain is built from TRBV7-2 and TRBJ2-5, with 16 positions matching TRBD2. After removal of 5 bases from V and 4 bases from J, the junction contained 7 bases not matched to a gene. In germline, CDR1 is SGHTA, CDR2 FQGNSA. The length of the CDR3 is 17 residues. CDR3 nucleotide sequence: TGTGCCAGCAGCGCCGGGACTAGCGGGAGGGCCGGAGAGACCCAGTACTTC. Translation gives CASSAGTSGRAGETQYF.

On this clonotype itself: The junction differs from germline at one of its ends, possibly a read error. The chain uses TRBV7-7 and TRBJ2-1, with D maybe TRBD2 (6 bases). From germline, CDR1 is SSHAT and CDR2 FNYEAQ (reference sequence). This CDR3 has 15 residues. DNA of the CDR3: TGTGCTAGCAGCGCCAGCCCCGGGAGATTCAATGAGCAGTTCTTC. It specifies CASSASPGRFNEQFF.

The sample holds many counts of this clonotype. This chain joins TRBV28 and TRBJ1-4; possible D gene TRBD1, 5 bases. Germline V CDR1 and CDR2: MDHEN, SYDVKM. The germline V and J ends were trimmed by 7 bases and 4 bases, with 22 bases remaining between them. This CDR3 spans 17 amino acids. CDR3 in amino acids: CASTLTRGIGVNEKLFF. The CDR3 DNA follows: TGTGCCAGCACCCTCACGCGGGGGATAGGGGTTAATGAAAAACTGTTTTTT.

This clonotype was seen many times. This chain's CDR3 is CAWSVQSHGAYGYTF. The CDR3 DNA sequence: TGTGCCTGGAGTGTACAGTCCCACGGGGCCTATGGCTACACCTTC. V usage is TRBV30 and J usage is TRBJ1-2, with D perhaps TRBD1 (5 bases). V lost 0 bases and J lost 4, with 15 bases in between. Looked up from germline, CDR1 is GTSNPN and CDR2 is SVGIG (reference sequence). The CDR3 extends over 15 amino acids.

This clonotype was observed a few times. The chain joins TRBV5-5 to TRBJ2-7; 13 bases fit TRBD2. The CDR3 runs to 16 residues. CDR1 and CDR2 from the germline V gene are SGHKS and YYEKEE (reference sequence). V shed 2 bases, J shed 3 bases, and the junction held 5 bases outside the gene matches. The CDR3 region has the DNA TGTGCCAGCAGCTTTGGACTAGCGGGAGTAATCTACGAGCAGTACTTC. The encoded protein is CASSFGLAGVIYEQYF.

The sample holds many counts of this clonotype. For the CDR3, the DNA is TGTGCCATTCGACGCCCCATCCTTACTAACTATGGCTACACCTTC. Encoded protein: CAIRRPILTNYGYTF. The chain employs TRBV12-3 or TRBV12-4 and TRBJ1-2; D unclear. CDR3 length: 15 residues. The V and J ends lost 10 bases and 0 bases respectively, with 18 bases between them.

This clonotype showed up many times. The V call is TRBV28, the J call TRBJ1-1; D might be TRBD1 (5 bases). The CDR3 has 12 amino acids. Germline CDR1 MDHEN, CDR2 SYDVKM. Trimming shortened V by 2 bases and J by 4 bases, and 5 bases separated the two germline ends. The CDR3, as DNA: TGTGCCAGCAGTTTAGGGACCACTGAAGCTTTCTTT. Translated, it gives CASSLGTTEAFF.

This clonotype occurred many times. CDR3 sequence reads: CATSSSNYGYTF. The CDR3 DNA reads TGTGCCACCTCGAGTTCTAACTATGGCTACACCTTC. The gene calls are TRBV24-1 and TRBJ1-2, with unresolved D. Germline CDR1 is KGHDR and CDR2 is SFDVKD. The CDR3 spans 12 residues. The V gene lost 9 bases and the J gene lost 0 bases, with 7 bases spanning the gap.

At least ten counts were recorded for this clonotype. The V gene is TRBV11-2, the J gene TRBJ2-3; no definite D call. This CDR3 comprises 13 residues. CDR1 and CDR2 (germline): SGHAT, FQNNGV. Trimming took 0 bases from V and 5 from J, leaving 6 bases between them. The CDR3: CASSLDLGDTQYF. CDR3 nucleotides: TGTGCCAGCAGCTTAGATCTAGGAGATACGCAGTATTTT.

This clonotype was counted ten times or more. V is TRBV18 and J is TRBJ2-4; 7 bases line up with TRBD2. V gave up 6 bases and J gave up 6 bases; unmatched junction bases: 8. Germline V gene lookup returns CDR1 KGHSH and CDR2 LQKENI. This CDR3 has 14 amino acids. CDR3 sequence reads: CASSGRDGLNIQYF. The CDR3 DNA sequence: TGTGCCAGCTCTGGGAGGGACGGCCTAAACATTCAGTACTTC.

This clonotype appeared many times. This chain links TRBV6-1 with TRBJ2-7; the D gene could be TRBD1 or TRBD2 (7 bases each). CDR3 size: 15 residues. CDR1 and CDR2 (germline): MNHNS, SASEGT. Trimming removed 6 bases at V and 2 bases at J, with 17 bases between. CDR3: CASRRGGGETYEQYF. The CDR3 DNA follows: TGTGCCAGCAGGAGGGGAGGGGGCGAGACCTACGAGCAGTACTTC.

At least ten counts were recorded for this clonotype. The rearrangement uses TRBV20-1 and TRBJ2-1; TRBD1 matches 7 bases. V lost 4 bases to trimming and J lost 0 bases; unmatched junction nucleotides: 0. This CDR3 comprises 13 residues. From germline, CDR1 is DFQATT and CDR2 SNEGSKA (reference sequence). The CDR3 DNA follows: TGCAGTGCTAAGGGGGCCTCCTACAATGAGCAGTTCTTC. Protein: CSAKGASYNEQFF.

This clonotype has a count of ten or more. The rearrangement uses TRBV29-1 and TRBJ2-7; D may be TRBD1 (6 bases). The length of the CDR3 is 12 residues. Germline CDR1 is SQVTM and CDR2 is ANQGSEA. Trimming cost V 5 bases and J 2 bases, with 10 bases left between them. Here the CDR3 reads CSVRTDTYEQYF. CDR3 in DNA: TGCAGCGTTAGGACAGACACCTACGAGCAGTACTTC.

This clonotype was seen at least ten times. This chain links TRBV24-1 with TRBJ2-1; 10 nucleotides agree with TRBD1. After removal of 6 bases from V and 1 base from J, the junction contained 11 bases not matched to a gene. This CDR3 has 18 amino acids. Germline V gene lookup returns CDR1 KGHDR and CDR2 SFDVKD. The CDR3 loop reads CATSSDRGETGSYNEQFF. CDR3 in DNA: TGTGCCACCAGTTCGGACAGGGGGGAGACTGGATCCTACAATGAGCAGTTCTTC.

The chain has TRBV6-1 and TRBJ1-2, with 9 bases matching TRBD1. Germline assignment: CDR1 MNHNS and CDR2 SASEGT. V gave up 4 bases and J gave up 7 bases; unmatched junction bases: 10. This CDR3 has 15 residues. CDR3 protein: CASSGIQGARTGYTF. The CDR3 DNA follows: TGTGCCAGCAGTGGAATACAGGGGGCGCGTACTGGCTACACCTTC.

The chain couples TRBV12-3 or TRBV12-4 to TRBJ2-2, with TRBD2 matching over 7 bases. The CDR3 contains 17 residues. V dropped 6 bases and J dropped 1; count of bases not matched to a gene: 11. The CDR3 loop is CASRTKGLAENTGELFF. The CDR3 DNA is TGTGCCAGCAGGACTAAAGGGCTAGCGGAGAACACCGGGGAGCTGTTTTTT.

The chain carries TRBV3-1 and TRBJ1-1; a weak D match, TRBD1 (5 bases). This CDR3 is 14 amino acids long. Looked up from germline, CDR1 is LGHDT and CDR2 is YNNKEL (reference sequence). Trimming removed 0 bases at V and 5 bases at J, with 10 bases between. CDR3 sequence: CASSQEGEGTEAFF. DNA for the CDR3: TGTGCCAGCAGCCAAGAAGGGGAAGGTACTGAAGCTTTCTTT.

This clonotype showed up many times. The genes are TRBV7-9 and TRBJ2-1; TRBD1 aligns across 7 bases. Trimming took 5 bases from V and 8 from J; bases not matched to a gene: 12. The CDR3 spans 15 residues. From germline, CDR1 is SEHNR and CDR2 FQNEAQ (reference sequence). CDR3 residues: CASSPGQQGPHEQFF. The CDR3 DNA reads as TGTGCCAGCAGCCCAGGACAACAGGGGCCCCATGAGCAGTTCTTC.

The rearrangement links TRBV13 to TRBJ2-1, with 10 bases aligning to TRBD2. V trimming: 1 base; J trimming: 2 bases; junction bases outside the gene matches: 2. CDR1 PRHDT and CDR2 FYEKMQ come from the germline V gene (reference sequence). This CDR3 has 16 residues. The DNA of the CDR3 is TGTGCCAGCAGCTTAGTACTAGCGGGGACCTACAATGAGCAGTTCTTC. Protein sequence: CASSLVLAGTYNEQFF.